Listed below are T cell receptor beta chains from one sample, sequenced in a study of blood T cell repertoires in COVID-19. Profiled with immunoSEQ multiplex PCR; TCRdb holds only in-frame clones, not every one. The repertoire holds about 210,000 clones, with approximately 83% as singletons. Sequencing used peripheral blood. Receptors were obtained from a woman aged 40 to 50 with active or convalescent COVID-19. The CDR3 runs from the conserved cysteine through the conserved F or W. The D gene is left open where the match is weak. Some rows have no size entry. The others give once, few or many, or a class for an expanded clone.

>TRBV11-3|-|TRBJ1-4|few
TGTGCCAGCAGCTTAAACAGGGAGGGCGAAAAACTGTTTTTT
CASSLNREGEKLFF
>TRBV6-9|TRBD2|TRBJ2-2|-
TGTGCCAGCAGTATACGGACTAGCGGGGGGGCCGGGACCGGGGAGCTGTTTTTT
CASSIRTSGGAGTGELFF
>TRBV2|TRBD1|TRBJ1-5|-
TGTGCCAGCAGCCACAGGGGGAGTCGCAATCAGCCCCAGCATTTT
CASSHRGSRNQPQHF
>TRBV6-1|-|TRBJ1-2|-
TGTGCCAGCAGTGAACAAGCAGGGGCCAACTATGGCTACACCTTC
CASSEQAGANYGYTF
>TRBV19|-|TRBJ1-2|-
TGTGCCAGTAGTATAGATTACGGGTCGTATGGCTACACCTTC
CASSIDYGSYGYTF
>TRBV19|-|TRBJ1-2|-
TGTGCCAGTACCCGCCCCCAGGGGACGGGAGGCTACACCTTC
CASTRPQGTGGYTF
>TRBV19|-|TRBJ1-1|once
TGTGCCAGTAGTATTGTGGGGGCAACCCTGAACACTGAAGCTTTCTTT
CASSIVGATLNTEAFF
>TRBV7-9|TRBD2|TRBJ2-1|-
TGTGCCAGCAGCTTAGGGTTAGCGGGAGGGCCACACAATGAGCAGTTCTTC
CASSLGLAGGPHNEQFF
>TRBV5-6|-|TRBJ1-6|-
TGTGCCAGCAGCTTGGTGGCGGGGGCGGATTCACCCCTCCACTTT
CASSLVAGADSPLHF
>TRBV11-2|-|TRBJ2-2|-
TGTGCCAGCAGTGGTTCGAGGGAACTCTCGGGGACCGGGGAGCTGTTTTTT
CASSGSRELSGTGELFF
>TRBV14|-|TRBJ2-5|-
TGTGCCAGCAGCCAAGAAGGGAGGGGGCAAGAGACCCAGTACTTC
CASSQEGRGQETQYF
>TRBV7-9|-|TRBJ2-5|few
TGTGCCAGCCGCACAGGGTTAGGGGAGACCCAGTACTTC
CASRTGLGETQYF
>TRBV4-1|-|TRBJ1-6|-
TGCGCCAGCAGCCAACAGGTGGGACAATATAATTCACCCCTCCACTTT
CASSQQVGQYNSPLHF
>TRBV7-2|TRBD2|TRBJ2-2|once
TGTGCCAGCAGCTCCAGACTAGCGGGGGGTACCGGGGAGCTGTTTTTT
CASSSRLAGGTGELFF
>TRBV12-3/TRBV12-4|-|TRBJ1-1|-
TGTGCCAGCAGTTTAGAAAGGAGCACTGAAGCTTTCTTT
CASSLERSTEAFF
>TRBV6-5|-|TRBJ2-1|-
TGTGCCAGCAGCCAACTTAATCAGCAGTTCTTC
CASSQLNQQFF
>TRBV7-3|TRBD2|TRBJ2-5|once
TGTGCCAGCAGCGCCACTAGCGGGGTACAAGAGACCCAGTACTTC
CASSATSGVQETQYF
>TRBV9|TRBD2|TRBJ2-1|-
TGTGCCAGCAGCGTAGGAACTAGCGGGAGCGGTGAGCAGTTCTTC
CASSVGTSGSGEQFF
>TRBV15|-|TRBJ1-2|-
TGTGCCACCAGCAGAGACATAGGCGGTAGTGGCTACACCTTC
CATSRDIGGSGYTF
>TRBV5-4|-|TRBJ2-5|-
TGTGCCAGCAGCACGAGCTCAGGCGCCTCGTACCAAGAGACCCAGTACTTC
CASSTSSGASYQETQYF
>TRBV7-2|TRBD1|TRBJ1-2|-
TGTGCCAGCAGCGTACAGGGGGCTAACTATGGCTACACCTTC
CASSVQGANYGYTF
>TRBV5-1|-|TRBJ2-1|-
TGCGCCAGCAGCTTGAGTGCCAGGGCCTACAATGAGCAGTTCTTC
CASSLSARAYNEQFF
>TRBV10-3|-|TRBJ1-1|-
TGTGCCATCAGTGAGTTGAGGGGGACTGAAGCTTTCTTT
CAISELRGTEAFF
>TRBV19|-|TRBJ2-3|few
TGTGCCAGTAGTACAGCAGATACGCAGTATTTT
CASSTADTQYF
>TRBV18|TRBD1|TRBJ1-4|-
TGTGCCAGCTCACCACGTGACAGGGCAGGGGTTGGTGAAAAACTGTTTTTT
CASSPRDRAGVGEKLFF
>TRBV19|-|TRBJ1-3|-
TGTGCCAGTAGGAGGACAGTTTCTGGAAACACCATATATTTT
CASRRTVSGNTIYF
>TRBV4-1|TRBD1|TRBJ2-7|-
TGCGCCAGCAGCGTAGACCCCGGGACAGCCTACGAGCAGTACTTC
CASSVDPGTAYEQYF
>TRBV19|-|TRBJ1-2|-
TGTGCCAGTAGTATCGAATTGGGCAGGGCCTATGGCTACACCTTC
CASSIELGRAYGYTF
>TRBV27|TRBD1|TRBJ2-1|-
TGTGCCAGCAACCCGACAGGGGGCTTGTCCTACAATGAGCAGTTCTTC
CASNPTGGLSYNEQFF
>TRBV6-6|-|TRBJ2-1|once
TGTGCCAGCAGTCTAGACAGATACAATGAGCAGTTCTTC
CASSLDRYNEQFF
>TRBV4-3|TRBD1|TRBJ1-5|-
TGCGCCAGCAGCCAGGGCCGACAGGGTTATCAGCCCCAGCATTTT
CASSQGRQGYQPQHF
>TRBV11-3|TRBD2|TRBJ2-3|once
TGTGCCAGCAGCCTCCCTCTAGCGGGGTCTAGCACAGATACGCAGTATTTT
CASSLPLAGSSTDTQYF
>TRBV19|-|TRBJ2-1|-
TGTGCCAGTAGTATAGGGTCCGGCGGACCAGGGGATGAGCAGTTCTTC
CASSIGSGGPGDEQFF
>TRBV7-2|TRBD1|TRBJ2-7|few
TGTGCCAGCAGCCATTATCGACAGGGCTCGGACGGCGAGCAGTACTTC
CASSHYRQGSDGEQYF
>TRBV28|-|TRBJ1-2|-
TGTGCCACTGGGCAGGGGATATTAGGGGGCTATGGCTACACCTTC
CATGQGILGGYGYTF
>TRBV2|-|TRBJ2-4|-
TGTGCCAGCAGTGAGGGACTAGCCAAAAACATTCAGTACTTC
CASSEGLAKNIQYF
>TRBV19|-|TRBJ2-7|-
TGTGCCAGCGGAGGGAGCCACCGGGACCCCTCTTACTACGAGCAGTACTTC
CASGGSHRDPSYYEQYF
>TRBV5-1|TRBD1|TRBJ1-5|-
TGCGCCAGCAGCCCGACAGGGGGCAGCAATCAGCCCCAGCATTTT
CASSPTGGSNQPQHF
>TRBV28|-|TRBJ1-4|-
TGTGCCAGCCTCGGGGGGGCTAATGAAAAACTGTTTTTT
CASLGGANEKLFF
>TRBV3-1/TRBV3-2|TRBD1|TRBJ1-4|-
TGTGCCAGCAGCCCCCTGTCGGGACAGGGGGCTGAAAAACTGTTTTTT
CASSPLSGQGAEKLFF
>TRBV5-4|-|TRBJ1-1|-
TGTGCCAGCACCTTCGGGGGAGGTATGAACACTGAAGCTTTCTTT
CASTFGGGMNTEAFF
>TRBV2|-|TRBJ2-7|-
TGTGCCAGCAGCAAATCCTACGAGCAGTACTTC
CASSKSYEQYF
>TRBV11-2|TRBD2|TRBJ2-1|-
TGTGCCAGCAGACCGACTAGCGGGGGGAGTAATGAGCAGTTCTTC
CASRPTSGGSNEQFF
>TRBV3-1/TRBV3-2|-|TRBJ1-5|-
TGTGCCAGCAGCCAAGACCTGTTTCAGCCCCAGCATTTT
CASSQDLFQPQHF
>TRBV24-1|TRBD1|TRBJ1-5|-
TGTGCCACCAGTGATCCCGGGACAGGGGACCAGCCCCAGCATTTT
CATSDPGTGDQPQHF
>TRBV3-1/TRBV3-2|-|TRBJ2-2|-
TGTGCCAGCAGCCAAGATCTTGTTGAGGGATCCCCCCCGAGCACCGGGGAGCTGTTTTTT
CASSQDLVEGSPPSTGELFF
>TRBV27|-|TRBJ1-2|-
TGTGCCAGCAGTTTAATTGGGTTCCGGGGGGGCTACACCTTC
CASSLIGFRGGYTF
>TRBV5-1|TRBD2|TRBJ2-5|-
TGCGCCAGCAGCGTGGGACTAGCGGGCCGGAAAGAGACCCAGTACTTC
CASSVGLAGRKETQYF
>TRBV6-5|TRBD1|TRBJ1-5|-
TGTGCCAGCAGTACCGGACAGGTCGGCAATCAGCCCCAGCATTTT
CASSTGQVGNQPQHF
>TRBV12-3/TRBV12-4|-|TRBJ1-2|-
TGTGCCAGCAGTTTACAGGTTGGCTATGGCTACACCTTC
CASSLQVGYGYTF
>TRBV7-3|TRBD2|TRBJ2-1|-
TGTGCCAGCAGCTCACTAGCGGGAGCACACAATGAGCAGTTCTTC
CASSSLAGAHNEQFF
>TRBV14|-|TRBJ1-2|-
TGTGCCAGCAGCCACACGAAGTTGCGGGGGTCTAACTATGGCTACACCTTC
CASSHTKLRGSNYGYTF
>TRBV5-1|-|TRBJ1-2|few
TGCGCCAGCAGCTTTATTGGCTACACCTTC
CASSFIGYTF
>TRBV6-1|TRBD1|TRBJ2-1|-
TGTGCCAGCAGTGAAGGACAGGGGGTATACAATGAGCAGTTCTTC
CASSEGQGVYNEQFF
>TRBV18|-|TRBJ2-4|-
TGTGCCAGCTCACCACCCGGGGTGAGACAAAACATTCAGTACTTC
CASSPPGVRQNIQYF